Listed here is a single T cell receptor (beta chain). Its target is unknown. These data belong to a study of T cell responses to AZD1222 COVID-19 vaccine. The study, taken as a whole, reports: Variant regions that are unmutated are reportedly the target of nearly half of spike-specific TCRs. Mostly white British, mostly female donors; authors suggested clonal diversity may be underestimated. Spike-specific TCR breadth and depth went up after people got two AZD1222 doses.

CDR1 MNHEY and CDR2 SMNVEV come from the germline V gene (reference sequence). This CDR3 has 17 residues. V lost 4 bases to trimming and J lost 0 bases, with 16 bases between them. Some clones are missing from TCRdb's copy, which holds only in-frame ones; the method was immunoSEQ multiplex PCR. Among under 150,000 clones listed, roughly 92% were seen once. The starting material was peripheral blood, obtained 28 days after the second AZD1222 dose. The chain joins TRBV27 to TRBJ2-4; no reliable D call. The sequence came from an adult who received the AZD1222 COVID-19 vaccine. Here the CDR3 reads CASSSIKRTLAKNIQYF. The CDR3 region has the DNA TGTGCCAGCAGTTCAATTAAGAGAACCTTAGCCAAAAACATTCAGTACTTC.